The 7 T cell receptor beta chains presented below share a single source sample, sequenced in a study of diagnostic markers for celiac disease. TCRdb reprocessed the reads, keeping one entry per CDR3 protein, no DNA. This sample's table reports roughly 5,700 distinct CDR3 sequences. The source material was either unsorted cells or a sorted T cell fraction (not recorded which). The receptors were sampled from a human donor. This table probably holds off-target reads from a library built for another chain.

Frequency places this clonotype as medium-sized. The V and J genes are TRBV10-1 and TRBJ2-5; without DNA, the TCRdb call of TRBD1 cannot be checked. Germline V gene data show CDR1 as WNHNN and CDR2 as SYGVQD (reference sequence). There are 14 residues in the CDR3. CDR3 region: CASSSGTAGETQYF.

This CDR3 is CSARVEAGRTDTQYF. V and J are TRBV20-1 and TRBJ2-3; TCRdb proposes TRBD2, but this gene call is untestable without DNA. This CDR3 is built from 15 residues. CDR1 is DFQATT, CDR2 SNEGSKA, per germline (reference sequence).

This clonotype registers medium-sized (0.01 to 0.1%) by frequency. The V and J genes are TRBV21-1 and TRBJ1-6; the D call of TRBD1 rests on TCRdb alone, since no DNA is present to check it. TRBV21-1 is a pseudogene segment. The CDR3 has 17 amino acids. The CDR3 is CASRTFNWTDHNSPLHF.

This clonotype ranks as medium-sized in terms of frequency. The chain is built from TRBV29-1 and TRBJ2-5; absent DNA, TCRdb's TRBD2 call cannot be checked. Germline CDR1 and CDR2: SQVTM and ANQGSEA. The CDR3 runs to 15 residues. The CDR3 reads CSVGGLAGDQETQYF. The full variable domain, its missing parts supplied by reference TRBV29-1 and TRBJ2-5, is SAVISQKPSRDICQRGTSLTIQCQVDSQVTMMFWYRQQPGQSLTLIATANQGSEATYESGFVIDKFPISRPNLTFSTLTVSNMSPEDSSIYLCSVGGLAGDQETQYFGPGTRLLVL.

The chain uses TRBV12-3 or TRBV12-4 and TRBJ1-2. The CDR3 length is 13 residues. This chain's CDR3 is CASSFRQINGYTF.

The gene calls are TRBV7-2 and TRBJ2-1; the D gene TCRdb calls, TRBD2, cannot be checked with no DNA. Germline V CDR1 and CDR2: SGHTA, FQGNSA. The CDR3 sequence is 15 residues long. CDR3 residues: CASSFPGGAGIEQFF.

The V gene is TRBV25-1, the J gene TRBJ2-2; TCRdb proposes TRBD2, but this gene call is untestable without DNA. CDR3 length equals 15 residues. Germline-derived CDR1 and CDR2 are MGHDK and SYGVNS. This CDR3 reads CASSVSGRNTGELFF.